Listed below are T cell receptor beta chains from one sample, sequenced in a study of memory CD4+ T cells and cytomegalovirus serostatus. Profiling relied on immunoSEQ multiplex PCR, and the TCRdb table lists in-frame clones only, not all of them. The table lists some 52,000 clones, around 83% of them singletons. The sample comprised memory CD4+ T cells from blood. The receptors originated from an adult in good health and CMV-seropositive. CDR3s include the opening cysteine and the closing phenylalanine or tryptophan.

>15|TRBV6-1
CASSEWGVGYNEQFF
>14|TRBV10-3
CAIKGTGGSGELFF
>15|TRBV16
CASSPQKGTGNTIYF
>15|TRBV7-6
CASSSGTGLAGELFF
>13|TRBV7-2
CASSLARLYEQYF
>15|TRBV7-9
CASSLAGSGNQPQHF
>16|TRBV19
CASSIRLTGFNEKLFF
>13|TRBV5-1
CASSPLRGGKAFF
>16|TRBV7-8
CASSSVGAGNTGELFF
>15|TRBV6-1
CASSERGTLKEKLFF
>13|TRBV11-2
CASSSSNRQPQHF
>14|TRBV6-5
CATAPGIASYEQYF
>15|TRBV5-6
CASSPLGTARETQYF
>16|TRBV9
CASSLTWDRHNSPLHF
>15|TRBV2
CASIPQGEEAYEQYF
>19|TRBV5-3
CARSLVGTGECFYNSPLHF
>16|TRBV27
CASSLGRGRENYGYTF
>14|TRBV7-9
CASSNPRDYNEQFF
>13|TRBV6-1
CASSPDRNYGYTF
>15|TRBV19
CASRLGQAATYGYTF
>14|TRBV10-2
CASSVRGDWNTQYF
>14|TRBV29-1
CSVEDHRGLETQYF
>16|TRBV7-8
CASSSELAGRNNEQFF
>15|TRBV5-6
CASSYPGQGRTEAFF
>15|TRBV28
CASTSSGQTYNEQFF
>15|TRBV11-1
CASSPSRGPMNGYTF
>13|TRBV9
CASKQGSAGELFF
>15|TRBV2
CASSYETGINSPLHF
>18|TRBV6-1
CASSVRGLRGVLSYEQYF
>16|TRBV2
CASRRQPGQGNSPLHF
>19|TRBV4-3
CASSQDLSWQALSYNEQFF
>14|TRBV29-1
CSAGGGSPYNEQFF
>14|TRBV5-1
CASSLAQGFDTQYF
>18|TRBV7-2
CASSLGASGRSSYNEQFF
>13|TRBV30
CAWHQGAGTEAFF
>15|TRBV15
CATSRDPPGARGYTF
>14|TRBV11-2
CASSLGSNRKAQYF
>13|TRBV5-4
CASSLDGWETQYF
>15|TRBV6-6
CASSYAELGNTEAFF
>13|TRBV30
CAWTKQGFYEQYF
>15|TRBV30
CAWTGGRRLITEAFF
>14|TRBV10-2
CASRESGYQETQYF
>16|TRBV5-6
CASAHIGTAGSYEQYF
>15|TRBV5-5
CASSLGPGQAFEQYF
>13|TRBV2
CAAGGRGFYGYTF
>14|TRBV5-4
CASSWPGDKNIQYF
>14|TRBV7-8
CATSGRLVTGELFF
>16|TRBV7-9
CASSRDISARGTEAFF
>20|TRBV4-2
CASSQVWGLAGEENTGELFF